This T cell receptor beta chain was sequenced for a study of response to subunit inactivated influenza vaccine. Notes on the study in general: There was a suggestion from the authors that each seasonal influenza vaccination recruits few new T cells.

Regarding this clonotype: Its antigen is as yet unknown.

From the RT-PCR reads, TCRdb called clonotypes with MiXCR, one entry per CDR3 protein. This sample has about 800,000 distinct CDR3 sequences, with less than 25% found just once. The CDR3 runs 14 residues. Trimming stripped 7 bases from V and 1 base from J, with 13 bases between. The germline gives CDR1 MNHNS, CDR2 SASEGT. The sequences come from PBMCs from blood, collected around 5 days after vaccination. The TCR originated in a man aged 50-60 years who received an inactivated influenza vaccine. This rearrangement joins TRBV6-1 to TRBJ1-1; TRBD1 is a possible D gene (6 bases). As DNA, the CDR3 is TGTGCCAGCACTCAGGGGAGCCCGAACACTGAAGCTTTCTTT. It translates to CASTQGSPNTEAFF.